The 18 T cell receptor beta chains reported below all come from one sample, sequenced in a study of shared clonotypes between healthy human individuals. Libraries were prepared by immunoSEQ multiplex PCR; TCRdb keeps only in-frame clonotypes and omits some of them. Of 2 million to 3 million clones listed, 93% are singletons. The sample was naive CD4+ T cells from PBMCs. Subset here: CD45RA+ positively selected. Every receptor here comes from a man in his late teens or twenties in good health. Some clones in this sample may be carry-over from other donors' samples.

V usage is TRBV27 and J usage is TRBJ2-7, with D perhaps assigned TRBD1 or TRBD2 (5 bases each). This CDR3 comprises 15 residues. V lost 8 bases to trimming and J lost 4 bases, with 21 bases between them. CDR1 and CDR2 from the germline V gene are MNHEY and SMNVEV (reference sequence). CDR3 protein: CASRDSPGDLYEQYF. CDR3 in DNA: TGTGCCAGCCGAGATTCCCCCGGGGACCTTTACGAGCAGTACTTC.

The CDR3 region is CASSLAEGGEQYF. The CDR3, as DNA: TGCGCCAGCAGCTTGGCGGAGGGGGGCGAGCAGTACTTC. This sequence joins TRBV5-1 and TRBJ2-7; D may correspond to TRBD1 or TRBD2 (6 bases each). V was cut by 0 bases and J by 6 bases, with 10 bases left in between. CDR1 and CDR2 (germline): SGHRS, YFSETQ. The CDR3 consists of 13 residues.

CDR3 nucleotide sequence: TGCGCCAGCAGCTTGGGGGTAAGCCTCTCCTACAATGAGCAGTTCTTC. It yields the protein CASSLGVSLSYNEQFF. The rearrangement uses TRBV5-1 and TRBJ2-1; D uncertain. CDR1 is SGHRS and CDR2 is YFSETQ in the germline V gene. V lost 0 bases and J 0 bases, leaving 10 bases between the germline ends. This CDR3 contains 16 residues. The variable domain in full, with the rest retrieved from reference TRBV5-1 and TRBJ2-1, is KAGVTQTPRYLIKTRGQQVTLSCSPISGHRSVSWYQQTPGQGLQFLFEYFSETQRNKGNFPGRFSGRQFSNSRSEMNVSTLELGDSALYLCASSLGVSLSYNEQFFGPGTRLTVL.

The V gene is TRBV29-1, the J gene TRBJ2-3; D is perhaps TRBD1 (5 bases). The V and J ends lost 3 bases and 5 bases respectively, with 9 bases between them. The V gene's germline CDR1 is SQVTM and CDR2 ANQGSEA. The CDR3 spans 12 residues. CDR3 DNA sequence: TGCAGCGTTGACGACAGACAAGATACGCAGTATTTT. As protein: CSVDDRQDTQYF.

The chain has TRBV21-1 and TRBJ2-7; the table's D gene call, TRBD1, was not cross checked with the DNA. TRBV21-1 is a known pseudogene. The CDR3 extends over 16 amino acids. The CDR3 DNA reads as TGTGCCAGCAGCCGACGATTTGGACAGGGGGTATACGAGCAGTACTTC. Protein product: CASSRRFGQGVYEQYF.

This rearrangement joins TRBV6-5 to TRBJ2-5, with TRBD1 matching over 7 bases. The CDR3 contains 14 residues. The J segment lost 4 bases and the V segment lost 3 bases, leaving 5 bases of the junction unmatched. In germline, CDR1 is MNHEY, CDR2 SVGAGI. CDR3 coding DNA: TGTGCCAGCAGTTATTCGGGACAGCCAGAGACCCAGTACTTC. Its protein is CASSYSGQPETQYF.

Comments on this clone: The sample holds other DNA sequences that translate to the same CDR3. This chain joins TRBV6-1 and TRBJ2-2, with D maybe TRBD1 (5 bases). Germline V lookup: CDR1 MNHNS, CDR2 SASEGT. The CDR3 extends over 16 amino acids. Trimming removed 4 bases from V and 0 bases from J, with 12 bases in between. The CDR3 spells CASSGQWGSNTGELFF. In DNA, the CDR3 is TGTGCCAGCAGTGGACAGTGGGGATCGAACACCGGGGAGCTGTTTTTT.

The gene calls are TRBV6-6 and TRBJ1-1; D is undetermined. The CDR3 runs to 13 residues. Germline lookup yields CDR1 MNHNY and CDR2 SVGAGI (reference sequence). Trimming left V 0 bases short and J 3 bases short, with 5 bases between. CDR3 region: CASSYSGYTEAFF. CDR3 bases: TGTGCCAGCAGTTACTCTGGATACACTGAAGCTTTCTTT.

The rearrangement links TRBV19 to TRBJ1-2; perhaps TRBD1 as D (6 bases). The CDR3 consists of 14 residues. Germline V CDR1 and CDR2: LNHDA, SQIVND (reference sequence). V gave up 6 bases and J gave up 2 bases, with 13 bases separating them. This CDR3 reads CASRPGTPNYGYTF. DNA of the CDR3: TGTGCCAGTAGGCCCGGGACACCGAACTATGGCTACACCTTC.

Here the CDR3 reads CATALAGGYNEQFF. CDR3 sequence (DNA): TGTGCCACCGCCCTAGCGGGAGGTTACAATGAGCAGTTCTTC. The chain uses TRBV2 and TRBJ2-1; 11 positions agree with TRBD2. CDR3 length: 14 amino acids. The V gene end was trimmed by 10 bases and the J gene end by 4 bases; junction bases not matched to a gene: 6. The germline gives CDR1 SNHLY, CDR2 FYNNEI. The full variable domain, with the rest looked up from reference TRBV2 and TRBJ2-1, is EPEVTQTPSHQVTQMGQEVILRCVPISNHLYFYWYRQILGQKVEFLVSFYNNEISEKSEIFDDQFSVERPDGSNFTLKIRSTKLEDSAMYFCATALAGGYNEQFFGPGTRLTVL.

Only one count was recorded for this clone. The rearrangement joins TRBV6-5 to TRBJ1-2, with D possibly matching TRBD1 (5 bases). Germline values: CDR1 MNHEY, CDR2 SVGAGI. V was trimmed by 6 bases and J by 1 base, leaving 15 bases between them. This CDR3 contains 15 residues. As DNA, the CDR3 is TGTGCCAGCAGCCCCGGGGGTGGATTTAACTATGGCTACACCTTC. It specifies CASSPGGGFNYGYTF.

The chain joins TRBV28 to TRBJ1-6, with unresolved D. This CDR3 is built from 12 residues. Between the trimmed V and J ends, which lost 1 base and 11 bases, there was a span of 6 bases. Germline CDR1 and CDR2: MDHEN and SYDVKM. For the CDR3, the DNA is TGTGCCAGCAGTTTATCGACTACACCCCTCCACTTT. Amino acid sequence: CASSLSTTPLHF.

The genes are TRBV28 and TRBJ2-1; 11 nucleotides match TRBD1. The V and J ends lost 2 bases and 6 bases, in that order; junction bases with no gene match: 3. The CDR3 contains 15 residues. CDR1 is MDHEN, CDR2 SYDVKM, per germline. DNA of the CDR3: TGTGCCAGCAGTTTAGGGGGGACAGGGGGCAATGAGCAGTTCTTC. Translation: CASSLGGTGGNEQFF.

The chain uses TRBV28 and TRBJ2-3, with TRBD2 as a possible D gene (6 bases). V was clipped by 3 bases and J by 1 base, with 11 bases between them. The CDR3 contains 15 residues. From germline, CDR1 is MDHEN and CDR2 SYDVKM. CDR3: CASSFGGYGTDTQYF. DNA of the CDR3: TGTGCCAGCAGTTTTGGGGGGTACGGCACAGATACGCAGTATTTT.

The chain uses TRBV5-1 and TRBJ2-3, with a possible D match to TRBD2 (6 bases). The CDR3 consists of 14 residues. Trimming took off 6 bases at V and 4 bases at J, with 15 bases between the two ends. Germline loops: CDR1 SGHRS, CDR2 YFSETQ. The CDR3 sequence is CASTEGGGADTQYF. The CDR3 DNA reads TGCGCCAGCACCGAGGGAGGAGGTGCAGATACGCAGTATTTT.

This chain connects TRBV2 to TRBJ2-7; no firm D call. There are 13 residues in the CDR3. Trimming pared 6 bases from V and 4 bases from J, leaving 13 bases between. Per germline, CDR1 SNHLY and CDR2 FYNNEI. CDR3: CASSPEAAYEQYF. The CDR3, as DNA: TGTGCCAGCAGCCCCGAGGCGGCGTACGAGCAGTACTTC. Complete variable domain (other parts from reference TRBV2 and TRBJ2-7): EPEVTQTPSHQVTQMGQEVILRCVPISNHLYFYWYRQILGQKVEFLVSFYNNEISEKSEIFDDQFSVERPDGSNFTLKIRSTKLEDSAMYFCASSPEAAYEQYFGPGTRLTVT.

This CDR3 reads CASSLTSGSWGEQFF. CDR3 nucleotide sequence: TGTGCCAGCAGCTTGACTAGCGGGAGTTGGGGGGAGCAGTTCTTC. The rearrangement links TRBV5-4 to TRBJ2-1; 11 positions match TRBD2. J was trimmed by 10 bases and V by 1 base; bases with no gene match: 7. Germline assignment: CDR1 SGHNT and CDR2 YYREEE (reference sequence). The CDR3 is 15 residues long. Full variable domain (outside the CDR3, taken from reference TRBV5-4 and TRBJ2-1): ETGVTQSPTHLIKTRGQQVTLRCSSQSGHNTVSWYQQALGQGPQFIFQYYREEENGRGNFPPRFSGLQFPNYSSELNVNALELDDSALYLCASSLTSGSWGEQFFGPGTRLTVL.

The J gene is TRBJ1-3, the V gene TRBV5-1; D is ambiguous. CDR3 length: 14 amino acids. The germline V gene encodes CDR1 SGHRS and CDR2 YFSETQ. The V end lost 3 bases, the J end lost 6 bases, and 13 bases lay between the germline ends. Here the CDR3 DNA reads TGCGCCAGCAGCTCCTCCGAACAAACAAACACCATATATTTT. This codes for CASSSSEQTNTIYF.